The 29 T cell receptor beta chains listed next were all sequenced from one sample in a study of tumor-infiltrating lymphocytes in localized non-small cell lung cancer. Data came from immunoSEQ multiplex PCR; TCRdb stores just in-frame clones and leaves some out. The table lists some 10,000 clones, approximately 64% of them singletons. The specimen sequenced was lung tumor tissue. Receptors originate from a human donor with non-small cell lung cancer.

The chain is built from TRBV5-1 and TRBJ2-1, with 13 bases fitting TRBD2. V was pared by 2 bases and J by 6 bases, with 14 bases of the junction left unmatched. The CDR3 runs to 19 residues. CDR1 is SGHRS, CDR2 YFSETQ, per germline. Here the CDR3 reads CASSFKFSGGLAGSNEQFF. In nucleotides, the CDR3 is TGCGCCAGCAGCTTTAAGTTCTCCGGGGGACTAGCGGGGTCCAATGAGCAGTTCTTC.

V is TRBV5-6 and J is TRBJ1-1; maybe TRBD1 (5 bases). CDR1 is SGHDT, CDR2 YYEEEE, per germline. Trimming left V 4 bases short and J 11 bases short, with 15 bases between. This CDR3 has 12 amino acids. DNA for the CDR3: TGTGCCAGCAGCCTTGGTCGGGGGGGTGCTTTCTTT. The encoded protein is CASSLGRGGAFF.

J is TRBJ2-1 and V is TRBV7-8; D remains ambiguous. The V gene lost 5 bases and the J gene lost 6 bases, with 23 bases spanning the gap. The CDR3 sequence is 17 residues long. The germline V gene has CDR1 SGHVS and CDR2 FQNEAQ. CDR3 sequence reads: CASSALSLRIWGNEQFF. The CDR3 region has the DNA TGTGCCAGCAGCGCGCTAAGCTTGAGGATTTGGGGCAATGAGCAGTTCTTC.

CDR3 nucleotides: TGCGCCAGCAGGTTTACAGGGGACACGAACACTGAAGCTTTCTTT. It translates to CASRFTGDTNTEAFF. This rearrangement joins TRBV5-1 to TRBJ1-1, with 7 nucleotides matching TRBD1. CDR1 is SGHRS and CDR2 is YFSETQ in the germline V gene. The V and J ends lost 5 bases and 1 base, in that order; junction bases with no gene match: 8. CDR3 length equals 15 residues.

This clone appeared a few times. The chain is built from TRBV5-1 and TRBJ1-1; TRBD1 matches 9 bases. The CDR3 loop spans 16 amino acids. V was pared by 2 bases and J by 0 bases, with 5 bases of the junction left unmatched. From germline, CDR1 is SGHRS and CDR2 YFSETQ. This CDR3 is CASSFGDRALNTEAFF. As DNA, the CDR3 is TGCGCCAGCAGCTTTGGGGACAGGGCTTTGAACACTGAAGCTTTCTTT.

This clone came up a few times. CDR3 sequence: CASSSEGTYGYTF. In nucleotides, the CDR3 is TGTGCCAGCAGTTCGGAAGGGACGTATGGCTACACCTTC. The chain carries TRBV27 and TRBJ1-2, with a weak D call TRBD1 (5 bases). This CDR3 spans 13 amino acids. V lost 4 bases to trimming and J lost 5 bases, with 11 bases between them. Germline lookup yields CDR1 MNHEY and CDR2 SMNVEV (reference sequence).

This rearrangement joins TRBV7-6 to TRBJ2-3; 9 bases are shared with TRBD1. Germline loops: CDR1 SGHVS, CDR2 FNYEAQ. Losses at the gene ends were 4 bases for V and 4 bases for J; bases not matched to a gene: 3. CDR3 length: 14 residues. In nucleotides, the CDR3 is TGTGCCAGCAGCTCCAGGACAGGGGCAGATACGCAGTATTTT. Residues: CASSSRTGADTQYF.

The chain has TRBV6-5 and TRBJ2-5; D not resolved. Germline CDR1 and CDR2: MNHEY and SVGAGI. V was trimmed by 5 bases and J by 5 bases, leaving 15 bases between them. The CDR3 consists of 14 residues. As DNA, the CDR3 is TGTGCCAGCAGTCCTGGGGTTTTTGGGGAGACCCAGTACTTC. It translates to CASSPGVFGETQYF.

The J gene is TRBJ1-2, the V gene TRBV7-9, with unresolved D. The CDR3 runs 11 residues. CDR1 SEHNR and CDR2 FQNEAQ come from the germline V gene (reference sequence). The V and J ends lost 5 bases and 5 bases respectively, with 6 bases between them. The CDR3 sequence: CASSVIYGYTF. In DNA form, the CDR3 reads TGTGCCAGCAGCGTAATATATGGCTACACCTTC.

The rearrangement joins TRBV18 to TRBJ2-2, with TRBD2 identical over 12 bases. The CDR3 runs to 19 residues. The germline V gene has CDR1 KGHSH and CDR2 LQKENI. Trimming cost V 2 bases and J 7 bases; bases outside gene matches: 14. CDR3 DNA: TGTGCCAGCTCACCAAGAATTACTAGCGGGAGGTCTGTGGACGGGGAGCTGTTTTTT. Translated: CASSPRITSGRSVDGELFF.

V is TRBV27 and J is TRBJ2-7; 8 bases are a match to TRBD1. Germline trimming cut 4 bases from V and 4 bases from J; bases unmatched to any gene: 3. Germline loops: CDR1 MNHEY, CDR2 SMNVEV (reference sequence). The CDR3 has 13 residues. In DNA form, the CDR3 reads TGTGCCAGCAGTTCTAACAGGGGGTACGAGCAGTACTTC. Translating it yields CASSSNRGYEQYF.

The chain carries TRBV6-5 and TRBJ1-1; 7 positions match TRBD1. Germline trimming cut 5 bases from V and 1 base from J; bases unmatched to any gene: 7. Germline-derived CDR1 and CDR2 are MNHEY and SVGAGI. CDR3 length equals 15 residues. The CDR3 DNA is TGTGCCAGCAGTGCACACAGGGGCGGGAACACTGAAGCTTTCTTT. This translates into CASSAHRGGNTEAFF.

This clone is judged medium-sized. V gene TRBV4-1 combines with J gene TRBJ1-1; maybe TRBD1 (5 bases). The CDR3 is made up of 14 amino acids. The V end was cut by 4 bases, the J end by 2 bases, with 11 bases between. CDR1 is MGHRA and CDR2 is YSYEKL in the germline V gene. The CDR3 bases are TGCGCCAGCAGCCCCGAAGGGGCCAACACTGAAGCTTTCTTT. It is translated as CASSPEGANTEAFF.

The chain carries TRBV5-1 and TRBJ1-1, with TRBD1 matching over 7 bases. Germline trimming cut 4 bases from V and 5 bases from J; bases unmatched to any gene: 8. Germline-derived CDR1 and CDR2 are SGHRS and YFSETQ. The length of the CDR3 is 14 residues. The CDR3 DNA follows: TGCGCCAGCAGCCCGACAGGGTATACGACTGAAGCTTTCTTT. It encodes CASSPTGYTTEAFF.

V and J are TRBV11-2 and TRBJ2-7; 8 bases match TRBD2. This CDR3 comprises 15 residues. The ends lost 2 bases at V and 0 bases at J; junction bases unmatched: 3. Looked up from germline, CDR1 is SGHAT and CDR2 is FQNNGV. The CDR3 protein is CASSLQRGPSYEQYF. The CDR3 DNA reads TGTGCCAGCAGCTTACAGCGGGGGCCCTCCTACGAGCAGTACTTC.

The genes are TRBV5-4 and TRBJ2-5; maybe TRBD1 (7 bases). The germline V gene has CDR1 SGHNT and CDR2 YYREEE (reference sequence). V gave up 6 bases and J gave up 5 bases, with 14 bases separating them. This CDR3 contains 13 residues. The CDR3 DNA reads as TGTGCCAGCACTACCCCAGGGGGGGAGACCCAGTACTTC. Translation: CASTTPGGETQYF.

Written as DNA, the CDR3 is TGTGCCAGCTCACCCACTACAGGGCCTCTTAACTATGGCTACACCTTC. Translation gives CASSPTTGPLNYGYTF. V is TRBV18 and J is TRBJ1-2, with a weak D call TRBD1 (6 bases). Between the trimmed V and J ends, which lost 3 bases and 1 base, there was a span of 15 bases. The germline V gene encodes CDR1 KGHSH and CDR2 LQKENI. This CDR3 has 16 amino acids.

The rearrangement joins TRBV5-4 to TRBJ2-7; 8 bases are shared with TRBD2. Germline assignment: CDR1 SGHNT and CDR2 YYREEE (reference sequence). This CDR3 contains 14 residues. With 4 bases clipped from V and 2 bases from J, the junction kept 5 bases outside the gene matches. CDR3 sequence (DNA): TGTGCCAGCAGCCCCGTAGCGGGAACCTACGAGCAGTACTTC. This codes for CASSPVAGTYEQYF.

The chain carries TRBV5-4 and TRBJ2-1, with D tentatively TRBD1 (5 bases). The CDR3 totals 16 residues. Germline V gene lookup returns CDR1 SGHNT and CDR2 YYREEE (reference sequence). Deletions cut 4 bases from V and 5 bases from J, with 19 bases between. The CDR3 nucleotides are TGTGCCAGCAGCCGAACTGGGGCCGGTTCGAACAATGAGCAGTTCTTC. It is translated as CASSRTGAGSNNEQFF.

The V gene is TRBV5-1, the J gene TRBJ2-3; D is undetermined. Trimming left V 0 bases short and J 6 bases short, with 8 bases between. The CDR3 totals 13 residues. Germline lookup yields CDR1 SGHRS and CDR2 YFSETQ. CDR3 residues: CASSLDWADTQYF. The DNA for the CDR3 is TGCGCCAGCAGCTTGGATTGGGCGGATACGCAGTATTTT.

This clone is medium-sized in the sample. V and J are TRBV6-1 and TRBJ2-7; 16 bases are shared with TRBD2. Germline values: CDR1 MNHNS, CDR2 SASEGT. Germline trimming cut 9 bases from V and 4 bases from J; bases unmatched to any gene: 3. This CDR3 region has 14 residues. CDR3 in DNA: TGTGCCAGTAAGGGACTAGCGGGAGGGTACGAGCAGTACTTC. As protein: CASKGLAGGYEQYF.

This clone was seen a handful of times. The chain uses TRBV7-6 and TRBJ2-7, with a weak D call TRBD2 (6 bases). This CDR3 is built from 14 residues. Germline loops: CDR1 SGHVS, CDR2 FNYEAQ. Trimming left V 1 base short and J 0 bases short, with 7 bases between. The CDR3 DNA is TGTGCCAGCAGCTTAGAGGAGGGCTCCTACGAGCAGTACTTC. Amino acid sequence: CASSLEEGSYEQYF.

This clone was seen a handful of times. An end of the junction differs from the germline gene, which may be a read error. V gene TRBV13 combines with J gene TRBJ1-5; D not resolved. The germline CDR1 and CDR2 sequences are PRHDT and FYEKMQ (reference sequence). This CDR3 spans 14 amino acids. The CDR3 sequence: CASSIGRINQPQHF. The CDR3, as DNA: TGTGCCAGCAGCATAGGAAGGATCAATCAGCCCCAGCATTTT.

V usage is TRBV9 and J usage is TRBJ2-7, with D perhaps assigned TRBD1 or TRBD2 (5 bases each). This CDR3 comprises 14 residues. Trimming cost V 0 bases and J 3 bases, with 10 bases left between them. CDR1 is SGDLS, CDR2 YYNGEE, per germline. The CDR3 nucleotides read TGTGCCAGCAGCGTAGCCGGGGACCTCTACGAGCAGTACTTC. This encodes CASSVAGDLYEQYF.

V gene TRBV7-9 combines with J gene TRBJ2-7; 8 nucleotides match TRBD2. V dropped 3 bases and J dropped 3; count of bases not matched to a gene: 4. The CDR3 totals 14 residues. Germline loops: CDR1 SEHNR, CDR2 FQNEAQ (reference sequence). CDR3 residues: CASSLGLEHYEQYF. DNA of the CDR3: TGTGCCAGCAGCTTGGGACTAGAGCACTACGAGCAGTACTTC.

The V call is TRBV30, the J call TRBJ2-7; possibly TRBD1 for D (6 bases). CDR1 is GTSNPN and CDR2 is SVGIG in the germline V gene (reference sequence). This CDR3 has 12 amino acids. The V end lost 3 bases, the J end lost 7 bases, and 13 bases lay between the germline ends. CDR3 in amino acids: CAWSPQGREQYF. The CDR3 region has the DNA TGTGCCTGGAGCCCACAGGGTCGGGAGCAGTACTTC.

In DNA form, the CDR3 reads TGTGCCTGGAGACGAGTTCCGCAGGGGAACTATGGCTACACCTTC. Translated: CAWRRVPQGNYGYTF. The chain couples TRBV30 to TRBJ1-2; tentative D call: TRBD1 (6 bases). From germline, CDR1 is GTSNPN and CDR2 SVGIG (reference sequence). Trimming stripped 3 bases from V and 2 bases from J, with 16 bases between. This CDR3 comprises 15 residues.

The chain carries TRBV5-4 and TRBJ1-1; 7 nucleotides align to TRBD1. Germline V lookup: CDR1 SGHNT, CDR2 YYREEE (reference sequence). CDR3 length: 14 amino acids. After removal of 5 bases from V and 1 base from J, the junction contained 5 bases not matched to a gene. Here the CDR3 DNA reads TGTGCCAGCAGGCTTACAGGGGCGAACACTGAAGCTTTCTTT. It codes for CASRLTGANTEAFF.

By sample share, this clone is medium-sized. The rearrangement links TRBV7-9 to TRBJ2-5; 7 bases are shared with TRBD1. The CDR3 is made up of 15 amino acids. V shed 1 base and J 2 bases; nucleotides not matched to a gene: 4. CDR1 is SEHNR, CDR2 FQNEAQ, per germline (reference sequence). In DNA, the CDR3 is TGTGCCAGCAGCTTAGACGGGACAGCTCAAGAGACCCAGTACTTC. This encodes CASSLDGTAQETQYF.